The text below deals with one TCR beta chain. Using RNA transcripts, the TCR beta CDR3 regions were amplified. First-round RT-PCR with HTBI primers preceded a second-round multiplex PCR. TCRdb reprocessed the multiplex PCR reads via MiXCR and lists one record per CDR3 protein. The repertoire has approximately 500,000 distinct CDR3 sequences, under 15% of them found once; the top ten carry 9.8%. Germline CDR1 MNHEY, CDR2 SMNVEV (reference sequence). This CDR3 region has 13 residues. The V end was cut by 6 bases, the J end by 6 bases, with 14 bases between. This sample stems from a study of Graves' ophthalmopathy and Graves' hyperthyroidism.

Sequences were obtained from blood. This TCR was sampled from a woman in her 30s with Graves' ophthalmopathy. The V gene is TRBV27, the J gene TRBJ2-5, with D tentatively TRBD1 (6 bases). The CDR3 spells CASRAGASKTQYF. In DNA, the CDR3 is TGTGCCAGCAGGGCAGGGGCCAGCAAGACCCAGTACTTC.